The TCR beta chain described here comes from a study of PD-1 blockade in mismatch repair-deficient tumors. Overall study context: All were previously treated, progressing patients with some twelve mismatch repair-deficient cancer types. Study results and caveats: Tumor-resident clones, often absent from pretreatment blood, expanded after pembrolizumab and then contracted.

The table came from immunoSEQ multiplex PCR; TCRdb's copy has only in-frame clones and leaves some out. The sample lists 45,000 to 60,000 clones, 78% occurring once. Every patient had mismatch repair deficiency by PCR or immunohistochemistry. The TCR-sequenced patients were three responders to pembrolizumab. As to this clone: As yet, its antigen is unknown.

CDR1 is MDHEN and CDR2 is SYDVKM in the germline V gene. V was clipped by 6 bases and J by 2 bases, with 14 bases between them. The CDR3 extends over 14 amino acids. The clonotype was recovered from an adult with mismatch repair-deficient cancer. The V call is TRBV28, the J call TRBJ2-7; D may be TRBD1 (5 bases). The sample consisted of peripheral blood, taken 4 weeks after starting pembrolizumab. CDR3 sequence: CASSSTVTAYEQYF. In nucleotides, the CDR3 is TGTGCCAGCAGCTCTACTGTGACAGCCTACGAGCAGTACTTC. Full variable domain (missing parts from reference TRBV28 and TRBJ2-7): DVKVTQSSRYLVKRTGEKVFLECVQDMDHENMFWYRQDPGLGLRLIYFSYDVKMKEKGDIPEGYSVSREKKERFSLILESASTNQTSMYLCASSSTVTAYEQYFGPGTRLTVT.